This TCR beta chain originates from a study of Ad26.COV2.S vaccination and SARS-CoV-2 variants. Study details: The COV1001 Ad26.COV2.S trial arm included the donor.

Treatment denoted: some 19 received Ad26.COV2.S at low or high dose, single or two shots; about 5 received placebo; per-sample allocation not given. At day 63 after the first vaccine or placebo injection, samples were drawn. Assay: immunoSEQ multiplex PCR; the TCRdb copy retains only in-frame clones and omits some. The sample yields roughly 420,000 clones, roughly 89% seen once. A word on this clone: Its specificity is not known.

Overall study results and limits: Total responses of T cells may have been underestimated by the analyses of TCR breadth and depth.

V shed 1 base, J shed 6 bases, and the junction held 8 bases outside the gene matches. Per germline, CDR1 GTSNPN and CDR2 SVGIG (reference sequence). CDR3 length equals 16 residues. The chain uses TRBV30 and TRBJ1-5; 11 bases agree with TRBD1. This TCR came from a person aged 18 to 59 who received the Ad26.COV2.S COVID-19 vaccine or a placebo. The source material was peripheral blood, sampled in a trial of Ad26.COV2.S vaccine versus placebo. This CDR3 is CAWSASGTGGFQPQHF. The CDR3 DNA reads TGTGCCTGGAGTGCTTCCGGGACAGGGGGTTTTCAGCCCCAGCATTTT.